This TCR beta chain was documented in a study of T-cell memory formation after mild COVID-19. The study's findings and limits: Chiefly within CM and EM were the contracting CD4+ clones; CD8+ ones were within EMRA.

TCRdb re-analysed the 5' RACE reads in MiXCR, keeping a single row per CDR3 protein. This sample yields 350,000 to 500,000 distinct CDR3 sequences, of which more than 15% are seen a single time; 20% to 25% belongs to the top ten. Comments on this clonotype: Its specificity is not known.

This TCR was sampled from a man between 18 and 29 years old who had mild COVID-19 (a few samples of this study predate the infection). Cell type and time point are not known. Material: PBMCs or a T cell subset sorted from them (not recorded which).

The CDR3 nucleotides are TGTGCCAGCAGACCTAGGGGGCGGAAAGAGACCCAGTACTTC. Amino acid sequence: CASRPRGRKETQYF. The chain combines TRBV5-6 with TRBJ2-5, with 7 nucleotides matching TRBD1. The CDR3 runs 14 residues. Germline V lookup: CDR1 SGHDT, CDR2 YYEEEE. Trimming at V came to 5 bases and at J to 3 bases, leaving 7 bases not matched to a gene.